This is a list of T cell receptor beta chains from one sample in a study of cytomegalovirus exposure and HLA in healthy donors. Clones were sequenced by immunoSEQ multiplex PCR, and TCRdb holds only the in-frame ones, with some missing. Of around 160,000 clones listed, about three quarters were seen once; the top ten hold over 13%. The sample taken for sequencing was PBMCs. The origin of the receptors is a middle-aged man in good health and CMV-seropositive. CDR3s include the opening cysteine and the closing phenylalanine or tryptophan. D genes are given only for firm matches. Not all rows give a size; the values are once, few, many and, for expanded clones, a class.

CDR3nt: TGTGCCAGCAGTTACGTGGACAGGGAATATGGCTACACCTTC
CDR3aa: CASSYVDREYGYTF
d_gene: TRBD1
v_gene: TRBV6-6
abundance: -
j_gene: TRBJ1-2
len: 14

CDR3nt: TGTGCTGCCGACAGGGACTCCTACAATGAGCAGTTCTTC
CDR3aa: CAADRDSYNEQFF
d_gene: TRBD1
v_gene: TRBV30
abundance: -
j_gene: TRBJ2-1
len: 13

CDR3nt: TGTGCCAGCAGCCCGGACAGGGACTACACTGAAGCTTTCTTT
CDR3aa: CASSPDRDYTEAFF
d_gene: TRBD1
v_gene: TRBV5-6
abundance: -
j_gene: TRBJ1-1
len: 14

CDR3nt: TGTGCCAGCAGTGACTTTGCGGGGCTAGCTAACTATGGCTACACCTTC
CDR3aa: CASSDFAGLANYGYTF
d_gene: -
v_gene: TRBV6-1
abundance: -
j_gene: TRBJ1-2
len: 16

CDR3nt: TGTGCCAGCAGCCCCAGGGTGTTAACTAATGAAAAACTGTTTTTT
CDR3aa: CASSPRVLTNEKLFF
d_gene: -
v_gene: TRBV7-9
abundance: -
j_gene: TRBJ1-4
len: 15

CDR3nt: TGTGCCAGCAGTCCCGGACAGAACACTGAAGCTTTCTTT
CDR3aa: CASSPGQNTEAFF
d_gene: -
v_gene: TRBV6-1
abundance: few
j_gene: TRBJ1-1
len: 13

CDR3nt: TGTGCCAGCAGTTACCTCGGGACAGCAAAATACGAGCAGTACTTC
CDR3aa: CASSYLGTAKYEQYF
d_gene: TRBD1
v_gene: TRBV6-5
abundance: few
j_gene: TRBJ2-7
len: 15

CDR3nt: TGCGCCAGCACAGGGACTAGCGGGGGGCCGGGCTACAATGAGCAGTTCTTC
CDR3aa: CASTGTSGGPGYNEQFF
d_gene: TRBD2
v_gene: TRBV5-1
abundance: -
j_gene: TRBJ2-1
len: 17

CDR3nt: TGTGCCAGCAGCGTAGCGATGGTGACACTGCGCTACAATGAGCAGTTCTTC
CDR3aa: CASSVAMVTLRYNEQFF
d_gene: -
v_gene: TRBV9
abundance: few
j_gene: TRBJ2-1
len: 17

CDR3nt: TGCGCCAGCAGCCCGGGACAGCCAGCGGATACGCAGTATTTT
CDR3aa: CASSPGQPADTQYF
d_gene: TRBD1
v_gene: TRBV5-1
abundance: -
j_gene: TRBJ2-3
len: 14

CDR3nt: TGTGCCAGCAGCTTAGGACAGTGGGGGGGAACCCAGTACTTC
CDR3aa: CASSLGQWGGTQYF
d_gene: -
v_gene: TRBV5-6
abundance: once
j_gene: TRBJ2-5
len: 14

CDR3nt: TGTGCCAGCAGCTTAATTCCCGGACAGACTTATGGCTACACCTTC
CDR3aa: CASSLIPGQTYGYTF
d_gene: -
v_gene: TRBV7-8
abundance: -
j_gene: TRBJ1-2
len: 15

CDR3nt: TGTGCCAGCAGTGGGAATCGGGGGGGGGTGGAGACCCAGTACTTC
CDR3aa: CASSGNRGGVETQYF
d_gene: TRBD2
v_gene: TRBV2
abundance: few
j_gene: TRBJ2-5
len: 15

CDR3nt: TGCGCCAGCAGCCAAGTTCTCCCCGCAACTAATGAAAAACTGTTTTTT
CDR3aa: CASSQVLPATNEKLFF
d_gene: -
v_gene: TRBV4-3
abundance: -
j_gene: TRBJ1-4
len: 16

CDR3nt: TGTGCCAGCAGCTTGTTTGGCCCCGGGGAGCTGTTTTTT
CDR3aa: CASSLFGPGELFF
d_gene: -
v_gene: TRBV5-5
abundance: -
j_gene: TRBJ2-2
len: 13

CDR3nt: TGTGCCAGCAGTTTATCCAGGGCAGAGACCCAGTACTTC
CDR3aa: CASSLSRAETQYF
d_gene: -
v_gene: TRBV27
abundance: -
j_gene: TRBJ2-5
len: 13

CDR3nt: TGTGCCAGCTCAGTAGGGACAGGGGATGATGCTTTCTTT
CDR3aa: CASSVGTGDDAFF
d_gene: TRBD1
v_gene: TRBV18
abundance: -
j_gene: TRBJ1-1
len: 13

CDR3nt: TGCGCCAGCAGCCAAACGACAGGGGGCGTCAATCAGCCCCAGCATTTT
CDR3aa: CASSQTTGGVNQPQHF
d_gene: TRBD1
v_gene: TRBV4-3
abundance: -
j_gene: TRBJ1-5
len: 16

CDR3nt: TGTGCCAGCAGTTTCCCCGGGGTCCGCACTGAAGCTTTCTTT
CDR3aa: CASSFPGVRTEAFF
d_gene: -
v_gene: TRBV28
abundance: -
j_gene: TRBJ1-1
len: 14

CDR3nt: TGTGCCAGCAGCCTTGATGGACAGGGCGGACTTAATTCACCCCTCCACTTT
CDR3aa: CASSLDGQGGLNSPLHF
d_gene: TRBD1
v_gene: TRBV7-9
abundance: -
j_gene: TRBJ1-6
len: 17

CDR3nt: TGCGCCAGCAGCTTGGAACAGACCTACGAGCAGTACTTC
CDR3aa: CASSLEQTYEQYF
d_gene: -
v_gene: TRBV5-1
abundance: -
j_gene: TRBJ2-7
len: 13

CDR3nt: TGTGCCAGCAGCGGGGACTACTACGAGCAGTACTTC
CDR3aa: CASSGDYYEQYF
d_gene: TRBD2
v_gene: TRBV9
abundance: -
j_gene: TRBJ2-7
len: 12

CDR3nt: TGCGCCAGCAGCCTAGGCATGAGGGTTACAGATACGCAGTATTTT
CDR3aa: CASSLGMRVTDTQYF
d_gene: -
v_gene: TRBV5-1
abundance: -
j_gene: TRBJ2-3
len: 15

CDR3nt: TGTGCCAGCAGCTTACTTTCGGTACAGGGATCTCGGGCCGGGGAGCTGTTTTTT
CDR3aa: CASSLLSVQGSRAGELFF
d_gene: -
v_gene: TRBV7-8
abundance: once
j_gene: TRBJ2-2
len: 18

CDR3nt: TGTGCCAGCAGTTCGGGACTAGCGGGGGGCACAGATACGCAGTATTTT
CDR3aa: CASSSGLAGGTDTQYF
d_gene: TRBD2
v_gene: TRBV28
abundance: few
j_gene: TRBJ2-3
len: 16

CDR3nt: TGTGCCGCAGGCGCCTCCTACGAGCAGTACTTC
CDR3aa: CAAGASYEQYF
d_gene: -
v_gene: TRBV19
abundance: once
j_gene: TRBJ2-7
len: 11

CDR3nt: TGTGCCAGCAGCTTTACGGGGATGAACACTGAAGCTTTCTTT
CDR3aa: CASSFTGMNTEAFF
d_gene: -
v_gene: TRBV7-9
abundance: once
j_gene: TRBJ1-1
len: 14

CDR3nt: TGTGCCAGCAGCCTAAGGACTAGCGGGGGGACGGCTGAGCAGTTCTTC
CDR3aa: CASSLRTSGGTAEQFF
d_gene: TRBD2
v_gene: TRBV7-2
abundance: -
j_gene: TRBJ2-1
len: 16

CDR3nt: TGTGCCAGCAGCGTCTTCAGGGACAATGAGCAGTTCTTC
CDR3aa: CASSVFRDNEQFF
d_gene: -
v_gene: TRBV9
abundance: -
j_gene: TRBJ2-1
len: 13

CDR3nt: TGTGCCAGCAGCTTATATGGGAGGGATCCTGAAGCTTTCTTT
CDR3aa: CASSLYGRDPEAFF
d_gene: -
v_gene: TRBV7-2
abundance: few
j_gene: TRBJ1-1
len: 14

CDR3nt: TGCGCCAGCAGCTTGTCCGGGGGGCTTTTTGACGAGCAGTACTTC
CDR3aa: CASSLSGGLFDEQYF
d_gene: -
v_gene: TRBV5-1
abundance: -
j_gene: TRBJ2-7
len: 15

CDR3nt: TGTGCCAGCAGCCTGACTAGCGGGGTAACCGGGGAGCTGTTTTTT
CDR3aa: CASSLTSGVTGELFF
d_gene: TRBD2
v_gene: TRBV14
abundance: -
j_gene: TRBJ2-2
len: 15

CDR3nt: TGCGCCAGCAGCTCACTTTTCATCGGACTAGCAGGAGAGACCCAGTACTTC
CDR3aa: CASSSLFIGLAGETQYF
d_gene: TRBD2
v_gene: TRBV5-1
abundance: -
j_gene: TRBJ2-5
len: 17

CDR3nt: TGCGCCAGCAGCCAAGATCTTGGTAACCGCGGGGGCAAAGGGCAGTATTTT
CDR3aa: CASSQDLGNRGGKGQYF
d_gene: -
v_gene: TRBV4-3
abundance: once
j_gene: TRBJ2-3
len: 17

CDR3nt: TGTGCCAGCAGCCAAGATCGGAGTGGCGGGGAGCTGTTTTTT
CDR3aa: CASSQDRSGGELFF
d_gene: -
v_gene: TRBV4-2
abundance: -
j_gene: TRBJ2-2
len: 14

CDR3nt: TGCGCCAGCCTCATTAAACTGGGACAGGGCTACAATGAGCAGTTCTTC
CDR3aa: CASLIKLGQGYNEQFF
d_gene: TRBD1
v_gene: TRBV10-2
abundance: -
j_gene: TRBJ2-1
len: 16

CDR3nt: TGTGCCAGCAGCGTCGACGGCGGTGGGCCCCAGCATTTT
CDR3aa: CASSVDGGGPQHF
d_gene: -
v_gene: TRBV9
abundance: -
j_gene: TRBJ1-5
len: 13

CDR3nt: TGTGCCAGCAGCTCGGGACTAGCGGGGGGGAATGAGCAGTTCTTC
CDR3aa: CASSSGLAGGNEQFF
d_gene: TRBD2
v_gene: TRBV7-7
abundance: -
j_gene: TRBJ2-1
len: 15

CDR3nt: TGTGCCAGCGTGGGCAGCCTCGGTACGTACAATGAGCAGTTCTTC
CDR3aa: CASVGSLGTYNEQFF
d_gene: -
v_gene: TRBV2
abundance: few
j_gene: TRBJ2-1
len: 15

CDR3nt: TGTGCCATCAGTGAGGTTCGAGGGGGCGCGGTTATTTTTTACGAGCAGTACTTC
CDR3aa: CAISEVRGGAVIFYEQYF
d_gene: TRBD1
v_gene: TRBV10-3
abundance: -
j_gene: TRBJ2-7
len: 18

CDR3nt: TGTGCCAGCACCGAACAGGGCCGTAATTCACCCCTCCACTTT
CDR3aa: CASTEQGRNSPLHF
d_gene: -
v_gene: TRBV6-1
abundance: once
j_gene: TRBJ1-6
len: 14

CDR3nt: TGTGCCAGCAGTTTAGACAGCCCCTACTACAATGAGCAGTTCTTC
CDR3aa: CASSLDSPYYNEQFF
d_gene: -
v_gene: TRBV27
abundance: few
j_gene: TRBJ2-1
len: 15

CDR3nt: TGTGCCAGCAGTTTATTTCGGGACACTAATCAGCCCCAGCATTTT
CDR3aa: CASSLFRDTNQPQHF
d_gene: -
v_gene: TRBV28
abundance: -
j_gene: TRBJ1-5
len: 15

CDR3nt: TGTGCCAGCAGTCTCATTATTGAGGGACAGATAAACTATGGCTACACCTTC
CDR3aa: CASSLIIEGQINYGYTF
d_gene: TRBD1
v_gene: TRBV6-9
abundance: -
j_gene: TRBJ1-2
len: 17

CDR3nt: TGTGCCAGCAGCTTGGGGGCTACTCCTAGCACAGATACCCAGTATTTT
CDR3aa: CASSLGATPSTDTQYF
d_gene: -
v_gene: TRBV5-6
abundance: -
j_gene: TRBJ2-3
len: 16

CDR3nt: TGTGCCAGCAGCCCCCTGGGGGCCTACTACGAGCAGTACTTC
CDR3aa: CASSPLGAYYEQYF
d_gene: -
v_gene: TRBV7-2
abundance: -
j_gene: TRBJ2-7
len: 14

CDR3nt: TGTGCCAGCAGCTTTCTCGCTAACTCCTACGAGCAGTACTTC
CDR3aa: CASSFLANSYEQYF
d_gene: -
v_gene: TRBV7-2
abundance: -
j_gene: TRBJ2-7
len: 14

CDR3nt: TGTGCCAGCAGGTTCGATAGCGGGGGGGCCGGGGAGCAGTACTTC
CDR3aa: CASRFDSGGAGEQYF
d_gene: TRBD2
v_gene: TRBV28
abundance: -
j_gene: TRBJ2-7
len: 15

CDR3nt: TGTGCCAGCAGCTTAGATATTGGACAGGGAGGAAACACCATATATTTT
CDR3aa: CASSLDIGQGGNTIYF
d_gene: TRBD1
v_gene: TRBV11-2
abundance: -
j_gene: TRBJ1-3
len: 16

CDR3nt: TGTGCCAGCAGCCAAGATACAGGGCACTACACCTTC
CDR3aa: CASSQDTGHYTF
d_gene: -
v_gene: TRBV4-2
abundance: -
j_gene: TRBJ1-2
len: 12

CDR3nt: TGCGCCAGCAGGGGACAGTCTGCAATCTATGGCTACACCTTC
CDR3aa: CASRGQSAIYGYTF
d_gene: TRBD1
v_gene: TRBV5-1
abundance: -
j_gene: TRBJ1-2
len: 14

CDR3nt: TGTGCCAGCTCTTTACAGGGTCAGAATTCACCCCTCCACTTT
CDR3aa: CASSLQGQNSPLHF
d_gene: -
v_gene: TRBV28
abundance: -
j_gene: TRBJ1-6
len: 14

CDR3nt: TGTGCCAGCAGCGTACGGGACGGGGCGGGGATCGGAAACATTCAGTACTTC
CDR3aa: CASSVRDGAGIGNIQYF
d_gene: -
v_gene: TRBV9
abundance: -
j_gene: TRBJ2-4
len: 17

CDR3nt: TGTGCCAGTAGTGTGAGCGGGTCACCCTACAATGAGCAGTTCTTC
CDR3aa: CASSVSGSPYNEQFF
d_gene: -
v_gene: TRBV19
abundance: -
j_gene: TRBJ2-1
len: 15